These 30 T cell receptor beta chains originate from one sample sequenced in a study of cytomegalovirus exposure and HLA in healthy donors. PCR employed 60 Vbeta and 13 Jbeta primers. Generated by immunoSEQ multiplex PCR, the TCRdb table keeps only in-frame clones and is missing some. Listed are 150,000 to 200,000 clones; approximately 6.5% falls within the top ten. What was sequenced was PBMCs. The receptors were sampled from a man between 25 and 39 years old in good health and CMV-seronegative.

For the CDR3, the DNA is TGTGCCAGCAGCCGTTACCGGGGGGGATCCGATGGCTACACCTTC. Translating it yields CASSRYRGGSDGYTF. The chain combines TRBV7-9 with TRBJ1-2; a possible D gene is TRBD1 (5 bases). The ends were cut back, 5 bases at V and 6 bases at J, with 19 bases in the middle. Germline loops: CDR1 SEHNR, CDR2 FQNEAQ (reference sequence). The CDR3 contains 15 residues.

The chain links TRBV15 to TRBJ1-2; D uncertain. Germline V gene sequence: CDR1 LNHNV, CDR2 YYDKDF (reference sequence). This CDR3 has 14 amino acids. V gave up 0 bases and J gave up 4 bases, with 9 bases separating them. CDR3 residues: CATSRDGPPYGYTF. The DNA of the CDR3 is TGTGCCACCAGCAGAGATGGCCCCCCCTATGGCTACACCTTC.

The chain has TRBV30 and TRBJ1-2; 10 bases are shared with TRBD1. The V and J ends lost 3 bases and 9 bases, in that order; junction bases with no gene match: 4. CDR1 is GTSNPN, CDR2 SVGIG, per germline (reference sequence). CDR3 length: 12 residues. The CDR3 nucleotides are TGTGCCTGGAGGGAGACAGGGGGCAGCTACACCTTC. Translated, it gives CAWRETGGSYTF.

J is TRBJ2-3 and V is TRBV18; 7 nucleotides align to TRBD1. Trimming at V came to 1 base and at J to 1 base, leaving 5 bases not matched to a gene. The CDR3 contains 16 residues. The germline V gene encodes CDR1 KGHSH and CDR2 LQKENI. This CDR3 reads CASSPRTGARTDTQYF. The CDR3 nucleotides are TGTGCCAGCTCACCACGGACAGGAGCCCGCACAGATACGCAGTATTTT.

The CDR3: CASSLYGRNTEAFF. The DNA for the CDR3 is TGTGCCAGCAGCTTATATGGGCGAAACACTGAAGCTTTCTTT. This chain joins TRBV7-9 and TRBJ1-1; D call uncertain. CDR3 length equals 14 residues. Germline values: CDR1 SEHNR, CDR2 FQNEAQ (reference sequence). V lost 2 bases and J 2 bases, leaving 9 bases between the germline ends.

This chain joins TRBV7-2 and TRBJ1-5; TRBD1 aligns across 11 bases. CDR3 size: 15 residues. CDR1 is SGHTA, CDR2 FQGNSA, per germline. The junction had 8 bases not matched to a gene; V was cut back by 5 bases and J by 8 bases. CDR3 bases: TGTGCCAGCAGCAGGGGACAGGGGGGGATCGAGCCCCAGCATTTT. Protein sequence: CASSRGQGGIEPQHF.

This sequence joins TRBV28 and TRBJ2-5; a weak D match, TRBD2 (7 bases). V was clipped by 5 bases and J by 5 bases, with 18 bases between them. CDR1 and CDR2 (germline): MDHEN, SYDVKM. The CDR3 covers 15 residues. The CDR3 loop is CASSPIGGAWETQYF. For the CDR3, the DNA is TGTGCCAGCAGTCCTATTGGGGGGGCGTGGGAGACCCAGTACTTC.

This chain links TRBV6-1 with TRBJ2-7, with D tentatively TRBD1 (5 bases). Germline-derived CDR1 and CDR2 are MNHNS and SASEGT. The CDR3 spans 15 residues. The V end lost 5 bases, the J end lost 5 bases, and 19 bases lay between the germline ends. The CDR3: CASSLWGRVNDEQYF. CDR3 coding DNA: TGTGCCAGCAGTCTGTGGGGCAGGGTTAACGACGAGCAGTACTTC.

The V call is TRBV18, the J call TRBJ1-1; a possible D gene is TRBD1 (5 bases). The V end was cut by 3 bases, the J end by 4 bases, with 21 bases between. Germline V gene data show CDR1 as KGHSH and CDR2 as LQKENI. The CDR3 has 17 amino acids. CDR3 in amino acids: CASSPIAVGGVGTEAFF. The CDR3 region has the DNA TGTGCCAGCTCACCCATCGCGGTTGGAGGGGTGGGCACTGAAGCTTTCTTT. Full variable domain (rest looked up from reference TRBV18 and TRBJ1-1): NAGVMQNPRHLVRRRGQEARLRCSPMKGHSHVYWYRQLPEEGLKFMVYLQKENIIDESGMPKERFSAEFPKEGPSILRIQQVVRGDSAAYFCASSPIAVGGVGTEAFFGQGTRLTVV.

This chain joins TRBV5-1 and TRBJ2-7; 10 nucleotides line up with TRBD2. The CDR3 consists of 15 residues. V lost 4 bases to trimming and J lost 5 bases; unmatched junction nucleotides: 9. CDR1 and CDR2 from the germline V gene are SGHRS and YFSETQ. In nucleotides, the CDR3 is TGCGCCAGCAGCAATCTAGCGGGGGATATCGACGAGCAGTACTTC. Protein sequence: CASSNLAGDIDEQYF. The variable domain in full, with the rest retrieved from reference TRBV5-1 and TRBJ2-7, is KAGVTQTPRYLIKTRGQQVTLSCSPISGHRSVSWYQQTPGQGLQFLFEYFSETQRNKGNFPGRFSGRQFSNSRSEMNVSTLELGDSALYLCASSNLAGDIDEQYFGPGTRLTVT.

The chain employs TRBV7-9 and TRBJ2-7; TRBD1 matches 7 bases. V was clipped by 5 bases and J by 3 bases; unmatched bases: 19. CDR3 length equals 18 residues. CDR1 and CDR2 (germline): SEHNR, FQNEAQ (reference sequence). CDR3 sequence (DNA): TGTGCCAGCAGCGACGAAACGTGGCCCGGGACAGTGGACTACGAGCAGTACTTC. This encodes CASSDETWPGTVDYEQYF.

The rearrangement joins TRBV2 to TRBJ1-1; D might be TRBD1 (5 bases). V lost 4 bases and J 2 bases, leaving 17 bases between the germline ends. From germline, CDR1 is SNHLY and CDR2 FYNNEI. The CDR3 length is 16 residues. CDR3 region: CASSGMGQGTNTEAFF. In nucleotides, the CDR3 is TGTGCCAGCAGTGGGATGGGGCAGGGAACAAACACTGAAGCTTTCTTT.

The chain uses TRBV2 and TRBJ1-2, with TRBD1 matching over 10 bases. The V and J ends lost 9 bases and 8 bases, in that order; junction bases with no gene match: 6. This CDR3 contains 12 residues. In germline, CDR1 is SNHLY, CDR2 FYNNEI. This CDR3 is CARRQGAFGYTF. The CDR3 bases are TGTGCCAGAAGACAGGGGGCCTTCGGCTACACCTTC. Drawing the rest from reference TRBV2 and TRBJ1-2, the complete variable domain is EPEVTQTPSHQVTQMGQEVILRCVPISNHLYFYWYRQILGQKVEFLVSFYNNEISEKSEIFDDQFSVERPDGSNFTLKIRSTKLEDSAMYFCARRQGAFGYTFGSGTRLTVV.

Here the CDR3 DNA reads TGTGCCTTCGACAGGTCGGCCCCTATGGGGGAGCAGTACTTC. It yields the protein CAFDRSAPMGEQYF. The genes are TRBV30 and TRBJ2-7; maybe TRBD1 (6 bases). V was cut by 7 bases and J by 7 bases, with 23 bases left in between. Germline CDR1 reads GTSNPN; CDR2 reads SVGIG (reference sequence). The CDR3 is made up of 14 amino acids.

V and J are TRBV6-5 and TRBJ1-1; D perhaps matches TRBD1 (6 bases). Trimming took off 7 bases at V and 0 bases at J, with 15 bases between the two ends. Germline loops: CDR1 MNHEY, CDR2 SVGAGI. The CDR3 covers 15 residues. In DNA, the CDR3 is TGTGCCAGCACCGTGGGGGCAAGGGTGAACACTGAAGCTTTCTTT. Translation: CASTVGARVNTEAFF.

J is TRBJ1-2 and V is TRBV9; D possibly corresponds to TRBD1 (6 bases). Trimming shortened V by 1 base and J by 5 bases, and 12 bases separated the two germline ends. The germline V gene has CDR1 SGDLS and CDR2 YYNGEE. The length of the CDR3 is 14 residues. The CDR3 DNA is TGTGCCAGCAGCGTAAGCGGGGGCGCTTATGGCTACACCTTC. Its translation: CASSVSGGAYGYTF.

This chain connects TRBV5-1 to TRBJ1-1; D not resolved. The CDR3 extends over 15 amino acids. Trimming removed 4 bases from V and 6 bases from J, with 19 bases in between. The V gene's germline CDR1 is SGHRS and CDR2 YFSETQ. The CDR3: CASSPAAAPGSEAFF. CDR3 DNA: TGCGCCAGCAGCCCTGCAGCGGCACCTGGGTCTGAAGCTTTCTTT. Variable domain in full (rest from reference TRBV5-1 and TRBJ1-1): KAGVTQTPRYLIKTRGQQVTLSCSPISGHRSVSWYQQTPGQGLQFLFEYFSETQRNKGNFPGRFSGRQFSNSRSEMNVSTLELGDSALYLCASSPAAAPGSEAFFGQGTRLTVV.

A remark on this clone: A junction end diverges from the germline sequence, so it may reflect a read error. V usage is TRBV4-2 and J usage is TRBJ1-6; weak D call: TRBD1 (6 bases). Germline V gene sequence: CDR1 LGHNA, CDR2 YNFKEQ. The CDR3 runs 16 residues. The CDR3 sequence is CASNQELRTADSPLHF. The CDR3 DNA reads TGTGCCAGCAACCAAGAATTAAGGACAGCGGATTCACCCCTCCACTTT.

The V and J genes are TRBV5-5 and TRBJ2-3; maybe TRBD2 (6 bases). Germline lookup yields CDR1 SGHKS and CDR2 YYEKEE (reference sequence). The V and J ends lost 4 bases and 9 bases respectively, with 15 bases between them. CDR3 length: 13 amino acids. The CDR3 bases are TGTGCCAGCAGCCAAAGCAGGGAGGCGACGCAGTATTTT. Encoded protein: CASSQSREATQYF.

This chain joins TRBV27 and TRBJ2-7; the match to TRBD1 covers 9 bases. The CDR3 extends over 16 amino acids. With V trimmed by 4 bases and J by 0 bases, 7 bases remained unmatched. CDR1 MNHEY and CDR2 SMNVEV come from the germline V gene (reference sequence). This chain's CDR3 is CASSSDRGSSSYEQYF. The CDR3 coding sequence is TGTGCCAGCAGTTCGGACAGGGGTTCAAGCTCCTACGAGCAGTACTTC.

This CDR3 reads CASSLSGNGELFF. The CDR3, as DNA: TGCGCCAGCAGCTTATCAGGGAACGGGGAGCTGTTTTTT. This chain links TRBV5-1 with TRBJ2-2; D may be TRBD1 (5 bases). V dropped 2 bases and J dropped 7 bases, with 9 bases sitting between them. This CDR3 spans 13 amino acids. Germline lookup yields CDR1 SGHRS and CDR2 YFSETQ.

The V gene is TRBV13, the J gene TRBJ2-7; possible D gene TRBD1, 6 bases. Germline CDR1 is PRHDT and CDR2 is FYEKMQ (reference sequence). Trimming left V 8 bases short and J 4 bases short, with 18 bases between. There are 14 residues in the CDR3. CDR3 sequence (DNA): TGTGCCAGCGCCCCCGGTCAGGGGTTTTACGAGCAGTACTTC. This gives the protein CASAPGQGFYEQYF.

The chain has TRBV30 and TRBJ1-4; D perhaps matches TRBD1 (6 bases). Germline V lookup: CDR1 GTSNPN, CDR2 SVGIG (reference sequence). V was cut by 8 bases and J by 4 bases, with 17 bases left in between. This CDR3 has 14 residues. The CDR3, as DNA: TGTGCCATGGTTGGGGGCTCTGTTAATGAAAAACTGTTTTTT. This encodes CAMVGGSVNEKLFF.

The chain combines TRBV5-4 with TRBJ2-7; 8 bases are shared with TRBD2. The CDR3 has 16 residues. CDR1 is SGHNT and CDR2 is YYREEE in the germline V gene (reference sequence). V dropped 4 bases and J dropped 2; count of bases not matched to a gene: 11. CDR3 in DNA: TGTGCCAGCAGCCCCGGGGGGGAGCTACATACCTACGAGCAGTACTTC. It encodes CASSPGGELHTYEQYF.

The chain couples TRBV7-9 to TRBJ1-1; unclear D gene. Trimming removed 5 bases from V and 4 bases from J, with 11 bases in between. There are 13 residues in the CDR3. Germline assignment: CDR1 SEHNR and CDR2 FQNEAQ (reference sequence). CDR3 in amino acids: CASSLRDFTEAFF. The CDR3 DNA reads TGTGCCAGCAGCCTAAGAGATTTCACTGAAGCTTTCTTT.

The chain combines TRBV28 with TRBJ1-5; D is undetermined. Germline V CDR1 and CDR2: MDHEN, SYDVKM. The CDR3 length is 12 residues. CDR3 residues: CATHGVSQPQHF. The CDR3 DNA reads TGTGCTACTCACGGGGTGTCACAGCCCCAGCATTTT.

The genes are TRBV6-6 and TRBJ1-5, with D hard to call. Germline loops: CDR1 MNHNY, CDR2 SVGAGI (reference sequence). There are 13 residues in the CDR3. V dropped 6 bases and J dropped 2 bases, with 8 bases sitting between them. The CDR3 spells CASSHEGNQPQHF. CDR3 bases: TGTGCCAGCAGCCACGAGGGCAATCAGCCCCAGCATTTT.

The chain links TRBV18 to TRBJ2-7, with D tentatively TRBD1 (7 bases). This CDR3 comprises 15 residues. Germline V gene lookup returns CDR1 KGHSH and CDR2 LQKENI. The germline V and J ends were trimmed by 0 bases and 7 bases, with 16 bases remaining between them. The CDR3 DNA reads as TGTGCCAGCTCACCACCGGAGGGGGCCTTGGGTGAGCAGTACTTC. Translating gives CASSPPEGALGEQYF.

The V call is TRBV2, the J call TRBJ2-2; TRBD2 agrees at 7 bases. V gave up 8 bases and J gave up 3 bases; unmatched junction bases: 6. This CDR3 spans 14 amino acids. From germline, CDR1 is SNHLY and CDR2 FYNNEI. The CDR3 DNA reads TGTGCCAGCGAGCGGGACTCCTACACCGGGGAGCTGTTTTTT. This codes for CASERDSYTGELFF.

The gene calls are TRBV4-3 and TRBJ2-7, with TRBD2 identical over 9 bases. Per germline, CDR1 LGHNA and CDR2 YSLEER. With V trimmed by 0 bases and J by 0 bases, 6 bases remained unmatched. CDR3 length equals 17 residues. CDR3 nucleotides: TGCGCCAGCAGCCAAGAGGTAGGACTAGCGTTCTCCTACGAGCAGTACTTC. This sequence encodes CASSQEVGLAFSYEQYF.